This T cell receptor (beta chain) was captured by sequencing in a study of T cell changes during pregnancy in multiple sclerosis. The method was immunoSEQ multiplex PCR; TCRdb's version includes in-frame clones alone and lacks a portion of them. The table includes some 85,000 clones, 93% detected once. This CDR3 region has 21 residues. Germline V gene data show CDR1 as LGHNT and CDR2 as FRNRAP. V dropped 1 base and J dropped 1; count of bases not matched to a gene: 15. This TCR was sampled from a female donor in good health, enrolled as a control in a pregnancy study. The starting material was peripheral blood, obtained in the second trimester of pregnancy. V is TRBV12-5 and J is TRBJ2-2; 10 bases are a match to TRBD1. The chain's CDR3 is CASGLDFIGTGASGNTGELFF. The DNA for the CDR3 is TGTGCTAGTGGTTTGGACTTTATCGGGACAGGGGCATCGGGGAACACCGGGGAGCTGTTTTTT. Using reference TRBV12-5 and TRBJ2-2 for the parts outside the CDR3, the full variable domain is DARVTQTPRHKVTEMGQEVTMRCQPILGHNTVFWYRQTMMQGLELLAYFRNRAPLDDSGMPKDRFSAEMPDATLATLKIQPSEPRDSAVYFCASGLDFIGTGASGNTGELFFGEGSRLTVL.